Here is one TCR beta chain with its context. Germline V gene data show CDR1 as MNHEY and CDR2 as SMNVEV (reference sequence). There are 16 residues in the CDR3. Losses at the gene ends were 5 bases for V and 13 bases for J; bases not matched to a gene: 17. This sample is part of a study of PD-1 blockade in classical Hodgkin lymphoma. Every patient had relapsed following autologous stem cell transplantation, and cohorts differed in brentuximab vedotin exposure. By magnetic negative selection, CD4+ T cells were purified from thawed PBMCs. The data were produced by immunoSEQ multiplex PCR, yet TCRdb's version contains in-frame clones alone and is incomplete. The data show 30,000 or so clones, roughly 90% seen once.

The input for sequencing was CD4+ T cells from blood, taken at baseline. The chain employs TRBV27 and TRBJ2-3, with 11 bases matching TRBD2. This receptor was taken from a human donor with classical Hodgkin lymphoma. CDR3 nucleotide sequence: TGTGCCAGCAGTCCATCATTAGGTACTAGCGGGAGTCGAGAGTATTTT. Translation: CASSPSLGTSGSREYF.